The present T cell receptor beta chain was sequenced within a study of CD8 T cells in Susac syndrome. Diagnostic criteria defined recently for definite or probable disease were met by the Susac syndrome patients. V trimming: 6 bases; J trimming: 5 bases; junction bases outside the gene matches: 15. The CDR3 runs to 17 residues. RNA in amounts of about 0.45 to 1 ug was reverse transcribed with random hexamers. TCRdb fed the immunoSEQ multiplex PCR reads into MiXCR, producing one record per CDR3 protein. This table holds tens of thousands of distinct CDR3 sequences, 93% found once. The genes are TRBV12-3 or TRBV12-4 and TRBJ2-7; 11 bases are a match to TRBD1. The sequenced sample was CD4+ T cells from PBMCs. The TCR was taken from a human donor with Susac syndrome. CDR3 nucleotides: TGTGCCAGCAGCCCGCATTTAACCGGGACAGGGGGTCACGAGCAGTACTTC. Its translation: CASSPHLTGTGGHEQYF.